This T cell receptor beta chain stems from a study of cytomegalovirus exposure and HLA in healthy donors. Whole-study context: Within the Caucasian-associated ancestry cluster were approximately 77% of the roughly 360 genotyped donors.

General observations from the study: In a later analysis, common viral pathogens appeared linked to several of the most significant clusters. Later findings reportedly placed an Asian-associated ancestry cluster below the roughly 670-donor mean for N-insertions.

About this clone itself: The antigen is not known.

Primers for the PCR totalled 60 Vbeta and 13 Jbeta. The authors' processing: Later reanalysis found approximately 76 million unique TCR beta chains, around 10 million of them shared. The protocol was immunoSEQ multiplex PCR, while the TCRdb copy is restricted to in-frame clones and leaves out a portion. V, J and clone size are taken as reported in that table, and D and trimming were inferred from the DNA itself. The data contain about 92,000 clones, more than 75% of them singletons. Trimming removed 4 bases at V and 7 bases at J, with 10 bases between. The germline CDR1 and CDR2 sequences are SQVTM and ANQGSEA. This CDR3 spans 11 amino acids.

This TCR was sampled from a man in his late teens or twenties in good health and CMV-seronegative. Sequenced: PBMCs. V and J are TRBV29-1 and TRBJ1-2, with TRBD1 as a possible D gene (6 bases). The CDR3 sequence: CSVVGTFGYTF. CDR3 nucleotides: TGCAGCGTTGTCGGGACATTTGGCTACACCTTC.